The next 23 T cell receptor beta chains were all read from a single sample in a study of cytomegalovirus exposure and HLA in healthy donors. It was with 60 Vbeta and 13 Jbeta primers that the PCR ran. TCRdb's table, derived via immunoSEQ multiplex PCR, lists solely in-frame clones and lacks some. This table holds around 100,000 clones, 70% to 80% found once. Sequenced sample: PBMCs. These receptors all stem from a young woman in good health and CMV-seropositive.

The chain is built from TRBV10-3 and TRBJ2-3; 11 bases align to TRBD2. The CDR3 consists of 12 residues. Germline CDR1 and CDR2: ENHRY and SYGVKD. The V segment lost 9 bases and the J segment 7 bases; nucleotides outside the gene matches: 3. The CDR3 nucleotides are TGTGCCATTAGCGGGAGGGATAATACGCAGTATTTT. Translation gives CAISGRDNTQYF.

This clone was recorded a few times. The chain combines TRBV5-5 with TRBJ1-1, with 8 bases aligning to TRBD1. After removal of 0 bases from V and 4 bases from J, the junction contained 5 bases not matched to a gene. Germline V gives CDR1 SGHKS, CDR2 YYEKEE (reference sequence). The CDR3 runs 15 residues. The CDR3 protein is CASSLEARGLTEAFF. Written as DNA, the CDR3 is TGTGCCAGCAGCTTGGAAGCCAGGGGGCTCACTGAAGCTTTCTTT. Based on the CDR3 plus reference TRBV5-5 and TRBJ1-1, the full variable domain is DAGVTQSPTHLIKTRGQQVTLRCSPISGHKSVSWYQQVLGQGPQFIFQYYEKEERGRGNFPDRFSARQFPNYSSELNVNALLLGDSALYLCASSLEARGLTEAFFGQGTRLTVV.

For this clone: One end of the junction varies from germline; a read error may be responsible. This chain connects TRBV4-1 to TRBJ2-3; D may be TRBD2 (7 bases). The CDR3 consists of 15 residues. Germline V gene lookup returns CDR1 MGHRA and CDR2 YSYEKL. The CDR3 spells CTSSPGGQKTDTQYF. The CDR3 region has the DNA TGCACCAGCAGCCCGGGGGGCCAGAAGACAGATACGCAGTATTTT.

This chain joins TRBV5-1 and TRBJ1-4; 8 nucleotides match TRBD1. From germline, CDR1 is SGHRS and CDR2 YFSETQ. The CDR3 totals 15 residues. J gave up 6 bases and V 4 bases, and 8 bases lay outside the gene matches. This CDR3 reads CASSLGQGGDEKLFF. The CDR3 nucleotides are TGCGCCAGCAGCCTAGGACAGGGTGGCGATGAAAAACTGTTTTTT.

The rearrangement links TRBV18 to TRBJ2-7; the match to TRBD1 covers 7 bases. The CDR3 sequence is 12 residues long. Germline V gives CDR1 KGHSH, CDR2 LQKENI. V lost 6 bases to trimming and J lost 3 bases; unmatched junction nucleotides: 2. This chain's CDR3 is CASSQGVYEQYF. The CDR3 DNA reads TGTGCCAGCTCCCAGGGGGTCTACGAGCAGTACTTC. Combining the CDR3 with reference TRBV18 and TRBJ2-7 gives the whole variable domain NAGVMQNPRHLVRRRGQEARLRCSPMKGHSHVYWYRQLPEEGLKFMVYLQKENIIDESGMPKERFSAEFPKEGPSILRIQQVVRGDSAAYFCASSQGVYEQYFGPGTRLTVT.

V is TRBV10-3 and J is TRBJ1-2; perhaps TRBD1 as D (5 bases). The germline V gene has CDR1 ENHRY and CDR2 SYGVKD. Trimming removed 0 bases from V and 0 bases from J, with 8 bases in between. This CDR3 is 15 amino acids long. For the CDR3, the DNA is TGTGCCATCAGTGAGTCTGACAGTCCTAACTATGGCTACACCTTC. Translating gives CAISESDSPNYGYTF.

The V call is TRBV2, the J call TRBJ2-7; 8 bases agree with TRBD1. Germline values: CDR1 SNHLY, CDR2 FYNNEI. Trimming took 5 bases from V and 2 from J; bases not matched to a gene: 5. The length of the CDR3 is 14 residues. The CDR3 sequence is CASSPDRATYEQYF. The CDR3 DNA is TGTGCCAGCAGTCCGGACAGGGCAACCTACGAGCAGTACTTC.

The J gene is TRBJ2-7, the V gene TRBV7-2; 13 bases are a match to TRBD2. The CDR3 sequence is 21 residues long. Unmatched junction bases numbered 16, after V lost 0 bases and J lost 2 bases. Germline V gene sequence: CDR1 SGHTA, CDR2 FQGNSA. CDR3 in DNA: TGTGCCAGCAGCTTAGCTTCGGTCGGACTAGCGGGAGTAGGGCCTGCCTACGAGCAGTACTTC. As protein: CASSLASVGLAGVGPAYEQYF. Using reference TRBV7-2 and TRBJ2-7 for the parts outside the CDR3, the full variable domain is GAGVSQSPSNKVTEKGKDVELRCDPISGHTALYWYRQSLGQGLEFLIYFQGNSAPDKSGLPSDRFSAERTGGSVSTLTIQRTQQEDSAVYLCASSLASVGLAGVGPAYEQYFGPGTRLTVT.

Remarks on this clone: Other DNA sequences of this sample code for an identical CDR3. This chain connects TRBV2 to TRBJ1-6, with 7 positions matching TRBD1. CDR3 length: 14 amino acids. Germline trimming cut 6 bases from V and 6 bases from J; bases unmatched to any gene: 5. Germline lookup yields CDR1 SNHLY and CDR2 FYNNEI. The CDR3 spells CASSQQGSNSPLHF. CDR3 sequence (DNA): TGTGCCAGCAGCCAACAGGGGAGTAATTCACCCCTCCACTTT. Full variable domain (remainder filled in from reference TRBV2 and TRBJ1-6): EPEVTQTPSHQVTQMGQEVILRCVPISNHLYFYWYRQILGQKVEFLVSFYNNEISEKSEIFDDQFSVERPDGSNFTLKIRSTKLEDSAMYFCASSQQGSNSPLHFGNGTRLTVT.

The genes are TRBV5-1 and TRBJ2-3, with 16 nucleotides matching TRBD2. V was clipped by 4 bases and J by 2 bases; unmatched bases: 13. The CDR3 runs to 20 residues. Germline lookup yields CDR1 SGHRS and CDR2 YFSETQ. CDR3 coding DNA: TGCGCCAGCAGCATCCCGCCGGGACTAGCGGGGGGGACCTTCACAGATACGCAGTATTTT. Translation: CASSIPPGLAGGTFTDTQYF.

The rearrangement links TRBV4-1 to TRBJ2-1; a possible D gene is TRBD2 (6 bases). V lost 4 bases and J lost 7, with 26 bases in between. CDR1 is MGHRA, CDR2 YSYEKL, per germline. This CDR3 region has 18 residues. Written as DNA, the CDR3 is TGCGCCAGCAGCCCCAGAGATGGGCCGGGAGTTTTCGAAAATGAGCAGTTCTTC. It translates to CASSPRDGPGVFENEQFF.

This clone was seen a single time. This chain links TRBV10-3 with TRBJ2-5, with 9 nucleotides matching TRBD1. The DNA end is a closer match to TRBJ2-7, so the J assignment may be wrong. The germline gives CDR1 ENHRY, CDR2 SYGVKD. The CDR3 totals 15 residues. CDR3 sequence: CAISDRDRASYEQYF. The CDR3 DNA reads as TGTGCCATCAGTGATCGGGACAGGGCGTCCTACGAGCAGTACTTC.

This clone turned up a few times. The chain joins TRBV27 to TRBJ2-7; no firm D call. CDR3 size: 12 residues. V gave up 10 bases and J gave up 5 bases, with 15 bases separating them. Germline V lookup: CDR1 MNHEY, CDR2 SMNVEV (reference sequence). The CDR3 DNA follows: TGTGCCACCGGCCTTATACAGAACGAGCAGTACTTC. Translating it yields CATGLIQNEQYF.

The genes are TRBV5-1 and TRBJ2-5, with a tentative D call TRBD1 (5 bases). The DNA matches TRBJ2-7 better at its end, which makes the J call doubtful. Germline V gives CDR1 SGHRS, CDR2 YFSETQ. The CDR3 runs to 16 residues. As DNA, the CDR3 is TGCGCCAGCAGCAGCTCCTTCTCGAAGGGGCTTTACGAGCAGTACTTC. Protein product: CASSSSFSKGLYEQYF.

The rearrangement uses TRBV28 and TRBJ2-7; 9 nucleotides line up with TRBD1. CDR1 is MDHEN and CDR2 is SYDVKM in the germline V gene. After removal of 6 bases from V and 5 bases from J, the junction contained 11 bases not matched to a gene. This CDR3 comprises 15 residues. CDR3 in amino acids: CASSSPGQGWHEQYF. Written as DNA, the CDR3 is TGTGCCAGCAGCAGCCCGGGACAGGGTTGGCACGAGCAGTACTTC.

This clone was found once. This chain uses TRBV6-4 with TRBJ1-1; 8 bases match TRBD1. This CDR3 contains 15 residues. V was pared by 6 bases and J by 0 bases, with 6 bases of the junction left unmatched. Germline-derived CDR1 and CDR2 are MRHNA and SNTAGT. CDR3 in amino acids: CASRLQGELNTEAFF. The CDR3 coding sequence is TGTGCCAGCAGGCTACAGGGGGAACTGAACACTGAAGCTTTCTTT.

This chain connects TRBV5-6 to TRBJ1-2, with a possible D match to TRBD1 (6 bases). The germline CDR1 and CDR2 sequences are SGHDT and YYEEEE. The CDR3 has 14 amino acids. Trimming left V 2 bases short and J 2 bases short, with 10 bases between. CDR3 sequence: CASSFLGQNYGYTF. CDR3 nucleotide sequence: TGTGCCAGCAGCTTCTTAGGACAGAACTATGGCTACACCTTC.

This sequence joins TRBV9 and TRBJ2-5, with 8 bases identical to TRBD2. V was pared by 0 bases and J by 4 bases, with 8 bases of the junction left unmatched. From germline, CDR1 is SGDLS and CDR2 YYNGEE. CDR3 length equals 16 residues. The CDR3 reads CASSVGGTRVPETQYF. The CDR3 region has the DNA TGTGCCAGCAGCGTAGGTGGGACTAGAGTTCCAGAGACCCAGTACTTC.

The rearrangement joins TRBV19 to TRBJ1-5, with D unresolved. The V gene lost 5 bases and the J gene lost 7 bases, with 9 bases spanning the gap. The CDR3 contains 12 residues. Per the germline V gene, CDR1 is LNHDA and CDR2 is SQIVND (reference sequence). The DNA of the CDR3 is TGTGCCAGTAGTCCCCCGAGCCAGCCCCAGCATTTT. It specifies CASSPPSQPQHF.

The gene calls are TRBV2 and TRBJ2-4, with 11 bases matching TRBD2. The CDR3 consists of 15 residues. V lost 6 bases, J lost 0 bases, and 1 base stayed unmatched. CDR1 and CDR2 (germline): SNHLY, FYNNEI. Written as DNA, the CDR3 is TGTGCCAGCAGCACTAGCGGGGGAGCCAAAAACATTCAGTACTTC. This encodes CASSTSGGAKNIQYF.

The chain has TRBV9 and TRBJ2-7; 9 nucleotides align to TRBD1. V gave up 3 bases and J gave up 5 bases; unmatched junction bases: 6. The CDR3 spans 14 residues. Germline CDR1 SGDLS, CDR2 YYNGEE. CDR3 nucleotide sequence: TGTGCCAGCAGCGCAGGACAGGGGCTCCACGAGCAGTACTTC. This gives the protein CASSAGQGLHEQYF.

The CDR3 DNA reads TGCGCCAGCAGCTACGGCGAGGGGGCGGAAGAGACCCAGTACTTC. Its protein is CASSYGEGAEETQYF. The rearrangement links TRBV4-1 to TRBJ2-5; the match to TRBD1 covers 7 bases. The CDR3 is 15 amino acids. Germline loops: CDR1 MGHRA, CDR2 YSYEKL. With V trimmed by 5 bases and J by 3 bases, 9 bases remained unmatched.

The CDR3 DNA follows: TGTGCCAGCAGCAGGGAGGGGGATTCATATTATGGCTACACCTTC. It yields the protein CASSREGDSYYGYTF. This sequence joins TRBV9 and TRBJ1-2, with a tentative D call TRBD1 (6 bases). From germline, CDR1 is SGDLS and CDR2 YYNGEE. The CDR3 is 15 residues long. V lost 4 bases to trimming and J lost 5 bases, with 18 bases between them.